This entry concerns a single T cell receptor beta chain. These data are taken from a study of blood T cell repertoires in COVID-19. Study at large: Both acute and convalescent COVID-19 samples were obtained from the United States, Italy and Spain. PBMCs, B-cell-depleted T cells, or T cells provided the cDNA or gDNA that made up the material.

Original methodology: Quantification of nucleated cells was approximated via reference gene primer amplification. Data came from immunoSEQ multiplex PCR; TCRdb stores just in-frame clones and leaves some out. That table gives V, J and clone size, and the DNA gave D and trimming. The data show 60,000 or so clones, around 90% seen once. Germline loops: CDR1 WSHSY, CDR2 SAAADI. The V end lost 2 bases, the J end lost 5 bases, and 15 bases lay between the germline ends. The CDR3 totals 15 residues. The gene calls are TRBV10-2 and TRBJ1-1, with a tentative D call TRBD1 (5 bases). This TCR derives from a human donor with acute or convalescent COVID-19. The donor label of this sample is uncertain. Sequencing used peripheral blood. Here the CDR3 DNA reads TGCGCCAGCAGTGAGGTCTCGGGCAGGGTGACTGAAGCTTTCTTT. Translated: CASSEVSGRVTEAFF.